This TCR beta chain originates from a study of graft-versus-host responses after intestinal transplantation. Profiled with immunoSEQ multiplex PCR; TCRdb holds only in-frame clones, not every one. The sample shows just over 85,000 clones, just under 95% of them seen only once. CDR1 PRHDT and CDR2 FYEKMQ come from the germline V gene (reference sequence). The CDR3 has 15 amino acids. The junction had 4 bases not matched to a gene; V was cut back by 2 bases and J by 3 bases. Comment on this clone: Its antigen is currently unknown.

The sequence was obtained from a human donor who was the organ donor for an intestinal transplant. The specimen was unstimulated CD8+ T cells sorted from spleen or lymph node cells, collected before transplant. V gene TRBV13 combines with J gene TRBJ2-7, with 10 bases that match TRBD1. The CDR3 sequence: CASSLRGQGDYEQYF. CDR3 sequence (DNA): TGTGCCAGCAGCTTAAGAGGACAGGGGGACTACGAGCAGTACTTC.